What follows are 16 T cell receptor beta chains derived from one specimen sequenced in a study of T cell responses to AZD1222 COVID-19 vaccine. Produced via immunoSEQ multiplex PCR; TCRdb's table is partial and in-frame only. The sample has tens of thousands of clones, less than 90% seen once. The sequences come from peripheral blood, collected on day 0 of AZD1222 vaccination. The origin of the receptors is an adult in good health.

The chain recombines TRBV19 with TRBJ1-1; D call uncertain. The length of the CDR3 is 14 residues. Germline lookup yields CDR1 LNHDA and CDR2 SQIVND (reference sequence). The V and J ends lost 3 bases and 4 bases respectively, with 12 bases between them. The CDR3 region is CASSIVFRTTEAFF. CDR3 coding DNA: TGTGCCAGTAGTATCGTTTTTAGGACCACTGAAGCTTTCTTT.

The chain joins TRBV5-6 to TRBJ2-4, with TRBD1 as a possible D gene (8 bases). Trimming pared 3 bases from V and 7 bases from J, leaving 14 bases between. Germline values: CDR1 SGHDT, CDR2 YYEEEE. There are 14 residues in the CDR3. For the CDR3, the DNA is TGTGCCAGCAGCTATGGACAGGGAGGGAACATTCAGTACTTC. It specifies CASSYGQGGNIQYF. The full variable domain, completed using reference TRBV5-6 and TRBJ2-4, is DAGVTQSPTHLIKTRGQQVTLRCSPKSGHDTVSWYQQALGQGPQFIFQYYEEEERQRGNFPDRFSGHQFPNYSSELNVNALLLGDSALYLCASSYGQGGNIQYFGAGTRLSVL.

The chain is built from TRBV6-5 and TRBJ2-7; D perhaps matches TRBD2 (6 bases). The CDR3 length is 14 residues. Germline CDR1 is MNHEY and CDR2 is SVGAGI. The ends were cut back, 2 bases at V and 6 bases at J, with 14 bases in the middle. The CDR3 DNA sequence: TGTGCCAGCAGTTACGCTATGCAGGGAGGCGAGCAGTACTTC. Translation: CASSYAMQGGEQYF.

This clone was observed a handful of times. This chain links TRBV18 with TRBJ1-2; 8 bases agree with TRBD1. Per germline, CDR1 KGHSH and CDR2 LQKENI. The CDR3 totals 13 residues. Trimming removed 5 bases from V and 3 bases from J; junction bases left unmatched: 2. The CDR3 is CASSATGDYGYTF. CDR3 in DNA: TGTGCCAGCTCAGCGACAGGGGACTATGGCTACACCTTC.

V usage is TRBV15 and J usage is TRBJ2-3; D not certain. CDR1 is LNHNV and CDR2 is YYDKDF in the germline V gene (reference sequence). The length of the CDR3 is 14 residues. V was trimmed by 3 bases and J by 0 bases, leaving 7 bases between them. CDR3 amino acids: CATSSAPSTDTQYF. The CDR3 DNA follows: TGTGCCACCAGCAGCGCCCCTAGCACAGATACGCAGTATTTT.

This chain connects TRBV6-5 to TRBJ2-7, with D hard to call. CDR1 is MNHEY, CDR2 SVGAGI, per germline. The CDR3 is 13 residues long. The V end lost 4 bases, the J end lost 1 base, and 8 bases lay between the germline ends. The CDR3 loop reads CASSSARSYEQYF. The CDR3 DNA follows: TGTGCCAGCAGTTCGGCCAGGTCCTACGAGCAGTACTTC.

The CDR3 spells CATSRDKGASSGNTIYF. CDR3 nucleotides: TGTGCCACCAGCAGAGATAAAGGGGCCAGCTCTGGAAACACCATATATTTT. V and J are TRBV15 and TRBJ1-3; maybe TRBD1 (5 bases). V was shortened by 0 bases and J by 0 bases, with 12 bases between the two germline ends. Germline V lookup: CDR1 LNHNV, CDR2 YYDKDF (reference sequence). The length of the CDR3 is 17 residues. The whole variable domain, remainder taken from reference TRBV15 and TRBJ1-3, is DAMVIQNPRYQVTQFGKPVTLSCSQTLNHNVMYWYQQKSSQAPKLLFHYYDKDFNNEADTPDNFQSRRPNTSFCFLDIRSPGLGDTAMYLCATSRDKGASSGNTIYFGEGSWLTVV.

V gene TRBV4-3 combines with J gene TRBJ2-1, with 8 nucleotides matching TRBD2. CDR1 is LGHNA, CDR2 YSLEER, per germline. This CDR3 contains 15 residues. V lost 1 base, J lost 7 bases, and 6 bases stayed unmatched. Written as DNA, the CDR3 is TGCGCCAGCAGCCAAGTCAGGGCGGGAGGTAATGAGCAGTTCTTC. It is translated as CASSQVRAGGNEQFF.

The rearrangement uses TRBV5-1 and TRBJ1-3, with a weak D call TRBD1 (5 bases). Germline V gives CDR1 SGHRS, CDR2 YFSETQ. Trimming cost V 1 base and J 2 bases, with 10 bases left between them. The CDR3 covers 15 residues. This chain's CDR3 is CASSLMGETGNTIYF. CDR3 nucleotide sequence: TGCGCCAGCAGCTTGATGGGGGAAACTGGAAACACCATATATTTT.

The rearrangement uses TRBV14 and TRBJ1-2; possible D gene TRBD1, 5 bases. Trimming cost V 4 bases and J 8 bases, with 8 bases left between them. Germline CDR1 SGHDN, CDR2 FVKESK. The CDR3 spans 11 residues. The CDR3 DNA reads as TGTGCCAGCAGCCCGGGGGACGGCTACACCTTC. Translating gives CASSPGDGYTF.

The rearrangement links TRBV12-5 to TRBJ2-5; 7 bases map to TRBD2. Germline values: CDR1 LGHNT, CDR2 FRNRAP. This CDR3 region has 13 residues. V shed 2 bases, J shed 5 bases, and the junction held 2 bases outside the gene matches. CDR3 coding DNA: TGTGCTAGTGGTTTGCTCGGGGGGGAGACCCAGTACTTC. Translating gives CASGLLGGETQYF.

This chain joins TRBV25-1 and TRBJ2-7; 10 bases align to TRBD2. J lost 4 bases, V lost 1 base, and 4 bases had no gene match. Germline V lookup: CDR1 MGHDK, CDR2 SYGVNS. This CDR3 has 15 residues. CDR3 amino acids: CASSESGSGRYEQYF. In nucleotides, the CDR3 is TGTGCCAGCAGTGAATCAGGTAGCGGGAGGTACGAGCAGTACTTC.

The rearrangement links TRBV7-2 to TRBJ2-7, with D unclear. The CDR3 spans 14 residues. Trimming stripped 4 bases from V and 2 bases from J, with 12 bases between. The germline V gene has CDR1 SGHTA and CDR2 FQGNSA. CDR3 in amino acids: CASSSRAGAYEQYF. The CDR3 DNA follows: TGTGCCAGCAGCTCCCGGGCCGGCGCCTACGAGCAGTACTTC.

CDR3: CASSIAHASNQPQHF. The CDR3 DNA reads TGTGCCAGTAGTATAGCGCACGCCAGCAATCAGCCCCAGCATTTT. This chain joins TRBV19 and TRBJ1-5; D unclear. CDR1 LNHDA and CDR2 SQIVND come from the germline V gene (reference sequence). The CDR3 totals 15 residues. Between the trimmed V and J ends, which lost 1 base and 1 base, there was a span of 8 bases.

A single count supports this clone. This chain links TRBV5-5 with TRBJ1-2; 7 bases fit TRBD1. Germline V gene sequence: CDR1 SGHKS, CDR2 YYEKEE (reference sequence). Trimming removed 5 bases from V and 7 bases from J; junction bases left unmatched: 8. The CDR3 has 13 residues. The CDR3 region has the DNA TGTGCCAGCAGTCCGACAGGGATGAGTGGCTACACCTTC. Translated: CASSPTGMSGYTF.

This clone has just one count. The chain carries TRBV3-1 (or the pseudogene TRBV3-2) and TRBJ2-3, with D perhaps matching TRBD1 or TRBD2 (5 bases each). Looked up from germline, CDR1 is LGHDT and CDR2 is YNNKEL (reference sequence). The CDR3 sequence is 17 residues long. Trimming shortened V by 4 bases and J by 0 bases, and 17 bases separated the two germline ends. CDR3 sequence: CASSPWGKRASTDTQYF. DNA for the CDR3: TGTGCCAGCAGCCCCTGGGGGAAACGGGCGAGCACAGATACGCAGTATTTT.